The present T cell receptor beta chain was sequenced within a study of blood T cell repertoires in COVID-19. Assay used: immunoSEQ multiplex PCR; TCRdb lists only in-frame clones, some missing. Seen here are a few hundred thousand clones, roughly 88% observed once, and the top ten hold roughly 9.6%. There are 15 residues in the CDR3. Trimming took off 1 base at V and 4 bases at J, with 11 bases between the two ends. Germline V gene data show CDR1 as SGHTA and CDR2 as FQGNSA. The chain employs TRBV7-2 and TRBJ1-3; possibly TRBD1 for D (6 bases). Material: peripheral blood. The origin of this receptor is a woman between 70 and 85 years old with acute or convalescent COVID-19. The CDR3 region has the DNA TGTGCCAGCAGCTTAGGGGGGACACTCGGAAACACCATATATTTT. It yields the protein CASSLGGTLGNTIYF.